Each of the 20 T cell receptor beta chains below was sequenced from the same sample in a study of Tregs in tolerant kidney transplant recipients. Produced via immunoSEQ multiplex PCR; TCRdb's table is partial and in-frame only. This sample has hundreds of thousands of clones, with 84% found just once. The sample comprised CD4+ T cells from blood. These receptors originate from a human donor in good health.

The DNA of the CDR3 is TGCGCCAGTCAGGGGAACTACAATGAGCAGTTCTTC. Protein: CASQGNYNEQFF. This chain connects TRBV5-1 to TRBJ2-1; D is perhaps TRBD1 (6 bases). CDR3 length: 12 residues. Between the trimmed V and J ends, which lost 8 bases and 3 bases, there was a span of 9 bases. Germline V gives CDR1 SGHRS, CDR2 YFSETQ.

This clone was observed a few times. The CDR3, as DNA: TGTGCCAGCAGTGAAGTTTACAATGAGCAGTTCTTC. Amino acid sequence: CASSEVYNEQFF. The rearrangement links TRBV6-1 to TRBJ2-1, with D unclear. The germline gives CDR1 MNHNS, CDR2 SASEGT. The CDR3 consists of 12 residues. Trimming took 1 base from V and 4 from J, leaving 2 bases between them.

This clone was counted only a few times. The chain employs TRBV2 and TRBJ1-6, with 7 positions matching TRBD1. The germline CDR1 and CDR2 sequences are SNHLY and FYNNEI. The CDR3 consists of 13 residues. V lost 3 bases to trimming and J lost 9 bases; unmatched junction nucleotides: 2. CDR3 loop: CASSDRGFSPLHF. In DNA, the CDR3 is TGTGCCAGCAGTGACAGGGGGTTTTCACCCCTCCACTTT.

V is TRBV6-5 and J is TRBJ2-7; TRBD2 agrees at 9 bases. The CDR3 spans 15 residues. V shed 7 bases, J shed 1 base, and the junction held 8 bases outside the gene matches. Germline lookup yields CDR1 MNHEY and CDR2 SVGAGI. The CDR3 protein is CASTRALAGSYEQYF. In nucleotides, the CDR3 is TGTGCCAGCACCCGGGCTCTAGCGGGGTCCTACGAGCAGTACTTC.

This clone occurred once. This rearrangement joins TRBV2 to TRBJ2-2; TRBD1 agrees at 7 bases. This CDR3 is 15 amino acids long. V was clipped by 5 bases and J by 1 base; unmatched bases: 4. Germline values: CDR1 SNHLY, CDR2 FYNNEI. The DNA of the CDR3 is TGTGCCAGCAGTACCAGGGGGTTGAACACCGGGGAGCTGTTTTTT. As protein: CASSTRGLNTGELFF.

The chain couples TRBV5-6 to TRBJ2-2; possible D gene TRBD1, 5 bases. The germline V and J ends were trimmed by 0 bases and 0 bases, with 6 bases remaining between them. CDR1 and CDR2 from the germline V gene are SGHDT and YYEEEE. CDR3 size: 15 residues. CDR3: CASSLGQTNTGELFF. The CDR3 coding sequence is TGTGCCAGCAGCTTGGGACAGACGAACACCGGGGAGCTGTTTTTT.

V is TRBV7-8 and J is TRBJ1-2; D is ambiguous. Looked up from germline, CDR1 is SGHVS and CDR2 is FQNEAQ. The germline V and J ends were trimmed by 0 bases and 2 bases, with 10 bases remaining between them. The CDR3 runs 15 residues. CDR3 loop: CASSLARQINYGYTF. The CDR3 DNA is TGTGCCAGCAGCTTAGCGAGGCAGATAAACTATGGCTACACCTTC.

The chain is built from TRBV6-6 and TRBJ1-5; D ambiguous. CDR1 is MNHNY, CDR2 SVGAGI, per germline (reference sequence). V shed 2 bases and J shed 5 bases, with 13 bases lying between them. The CDR3 spans 15 residues. The chain's CDR3 is CASSYEGRAYQPQHF. The CDR3 DNA is TGTGCCAGCAGTTACGAGGGTCGGGCCTATCAGCCCCAGCATTTT.

The chain couples TRBV6-5 to TRBJ2-3; D is ambiguous. V shed 0 bases and J shed 1 base, with 11 bases lying between them. CDR3 length: 16 residues. In germline, CDR1 is MNHEY, CDR2 SVGAGI. The DNA of the CDR3 is TGTGCCAGCAGTTACTCGAGTCACGGACGCACAGATACGCAGTATTTT. This translates into CASSYSSHGRTDTQYF.

The CDR3 DNA reads TGTGCCAGCAGCAGGGACAGGGCCGGGGAGCTGTTTTTT. Its translation is CASSRDRAGELFF. The chain combines TRBV11-2 with TRBJ2-2; 9 bases match TRBD1. The germline V gene encodes CDR1 SGHAT and CDR2 FQNNGV. V shed 5 bases, J shed 6 bases, and the junction held 1 base outside the gene matches. The CDR3 runs 13 residues.

This clone was seen a few times. The chain combines TRBV6-5 with TRBJ1-2; no clear D gene. CDR1 is MNHEY and CDR2 is SVGAGI in the germline V gene. This CDR3 has 11 amino acids. Between the trimmed V and J ends, which lost 6 bases and 3 bases, there was a span of 5 bases. The CDR3: CASRFDYGYTF. The CDR3, as DNA: TGTGCCAGCAGATTCGACTATGGCTACACCTTC.

The rearrangement joins TRBV27 to TRBJ2-2; TRBD2 matches 12 bases. The CDR3 covers 15 residues. CDR1 is MNHEY and CDR2 is SMNVEV in the germline V gene (reference sequence). V lost 3 bases and J lost 6; bases outside the gene matches: 2. The CDR3 DNA reads TGTGCCAGCAGTTTTTCTAGCGGGAGGGCCGGGGAGCTGTTTTTT. Amino acid sequence: CASSFSSGRAGELFF.

The chain uses TRBV12-5 and TRBJ2-7; D gene uncertain. V was trimmed by 1 base and J by 3 bases, leaving 1 base between them. Per the germline V gene, CDR1 is LGHNT and CDR2 is FRNRAP. The CDR3 totals 11 residues. In DNA form, the CDR3 reads TGTGCTAGTGGTTTGGGCTACGAGCAGTACTTC. Its protein is CASGLGYEQYF. Full variable domain (missing parts from reference TRBV12-5 and TRBJ2-7): DARVTQTPRHKVTEMGQEVTMRCQPILGHNTVFWYRQTMMQGLELLAYFRNRAPLDDSGMPKDRFSAEMPDATLATLKIQPSEPRDSAVYFCASGLGYEQYFGPGTRLTVT.

This clone came up once. At one boundary the junction diverges from the germline segment, which might be a read error. This chain links TRBV19 with TRBJ1-1; possible D gene TRBD1, 5 bases. Germline V gene lookup returns CDR1 LNHDA and CDR2 SQIVND (reference sequence). This CDR3 spans 13 amino acids. As DNA, the CDR3 is TGTGCCAGTAGTTTCCGGGACGGTGAGCTTGTGAACTTT. The encoded protein is CASSFRDGELVNF.

V gene TRBV18 combines with J gene TRBJ1-5; 8 positions match TRBD1. The length of the CDR3 is 17 residues. J was trimmed by 0 bases and V by 6 bases; bases with no gene match: 10. Germline-derived CDR1 and CDR2 are KGHSH and LQKENI. CDR3 nucleotide sequence: TGTGCCAGCTCTCAAACAGGGGGGCTGGGTAGCAATCAGCCCCAGCATTTT. Translated, it gives CASSQTGGLGSNQPQHF.

There are a few counts of this clone. Written as DNA, the CDR3 is TGCAGTGCTAGCCCCAGGGCTGAAGCTTTCTTT. Residues: CSASPRAEAFF. This chain uses TRBV20-1 with TRBJ1-1; TRBD1 might be the D (5 bases). Trimming removed 3 bases at V and 6 bases at J, with 8 bases between. This CDR3 has 11 residues. Germline V CDR1 and CDR2: DFQATT, SNEGSKA (reference sequence).

The chain employs TRBV7-6 and TRBJ2-1, with D possibly TRBD2 on 6 matching bases. The CDR3 has 13 residues. Germline CDR1 is SGHVS and CDR2 is FNYEAQ. V lost 8 bases and J lost 6, with 14 bases in between. CDR3 bases: TGTGCCAGCCGGGGTGACGGGAGCAATGAGCAGTTCTTC. Amino acids: CASRGDGSNEQFF.

There are a few counts of this clone. CDR3 amino acids: CASSYEGGSEAFF. CDR3 DNA: TGTGCCAGCAGTTACGAGGGGGGGAGTGAAGCTTTCTTT. The chain joins TRBV6-5 to TRBJ1-1, with a possible D match to TRBD1 (6 bases). V gave up 2 bases and J gave up 7 bases, with 11 bases separating them. Per germline, CDR1 MNHEY and CDR2 SVGAGI. The CDR3 runs 13 residues.

The V call is TRBV10-3, the J call TRBJ2-2, with 7 positions matching TRBD2. From germline, CDR1 is ENHRY and CDR2 SYGVKD. The V gene end was trimmed by 0 bases and the J gene end by 7 bases; junction bases not matched to a gene: 11. CDR3 size: 17 residues. The CDR3 sequence: CAISESNGRRRNGELFF. As DNA, the CDR3 is TGTGCCATCAGTGAGTCGAACGGGAGGAGGAGGAACGGGGAGCTGTTTTTT.

This clone was seen once. The gene calls are TRBV19 and TRBJ1-5; a possible D gene is TRBD1 (5 bases). CDR1 and CDR2 from the germline V gene are LNHDA and SQIVND (reference sequence). CDR3 length: 14 amino acids. Trimming shortened V by 7 bases and J by 0 bases, and 10 bases separated the two germline ends. The CDR3 DNA sequence: TGTGCCAGTACCCGGGGCAGTAGCAATCAGCCCCAGCATTTT. Translating it yields CASTRGSSNQPQHF.